These 24 T cell receptor beta chains share one sample of origin, sequenced in a study of T cell clonality in common variable immunodeficiency. Study findings and constraints: Common variable immunodeficiency TCR beta sequences reportedly had fewer deletions and N-nucleotide insertions.

These TCRs are of unknown antigen specificity. Clones were read by immunoSEQ multiplex PCR, and TCRdb kept only the in-frame ones, dropping some. Sampling found under 20,000 clones, none seen once. Sequencing input: peripheral blood mononuclear cells. All receptors come from a human donor with common variable immunodeficiency.

At least ten counts were recorded for this clone. The CDR3 end is not reached by the read, which stops 3 residues before it; the germline J gene fills it in. The J gene is TRBJ1-2, the V gene TRBV9, with TRBD1 as a possible D gene (5 bases). CDR3 length equals 15 residues. Germline CDR1 SGDLS, CDR2 YYNGEE. CDR3 DNA (partial): TGTGCCAGCAGCGTAGACCCGGACACGCTTGAAGAC. This translates into CASSVDPDTLED. The whole CDR3 protein is CASSVDPDTLEDYTF.

Comments on this clone: The read ends 3 residues shy of where the CDR3 ends; the end is completed using the germline J gene. The J gene is TRBJ1-2, the V gene TRBV20-1; 10 bases agree with TRBD1. Germline assignment: CDR1 DFQATT and CDR2 SNEGSKA (reference sequence). This CDR3 comprises 13 residues. With V trimmed by 7 bases and J by 0 bases, 2 bases remained unmatched. The sequenced CDR3 bases are TGCAGTGGGGGGACAGGGGCTAACTATGGC. Protein: CSGGTGANYG. The entire CDR3 reads CSGGTGANYGYTF.

Notes on this clone: Read sequence stops 3 residues before the CDR3 end, and the germline J gene provides the missing end. The rearrangement uses TRBV30 and TRBJ2-1; 9 positions agree with TRBD2. The CDR3 covers 15 residues. J was trimmed by 4 bases and V by 4 bases; bases with no gene match: 8. Germline values: CDR1 GTSNPN, CDR2 SVGIG (reference sequence). The CDR3 is CAWNGAGGHYNEQFF. The part of the CDR3 DNA that was read is TGTGCCTGGAATGGCGCGGGGGGGCATTACAATGAG.

Sample share makes this clone medium-sized. The read ends 3 residues before the CDR3 terminus; that terminus is restored from the germline J gene. The chain links TRBV5-1 to TRBJ2-5; D may be TRBD1 (6 bases). Trimming stripped 2 bases from V and 0 bases from J, with 11 bases between. This CDR3 has 15 residues. CDR1 is SGHRS, CDR2 YFSETQ, per germline. Incomplete CDR3 DNA: TGCGCCAGCAGCTTCGGGACAACGTACCAAGAGACC. Protein product: CASSFGTTYQET. The complete CDR3 protein is CASSFGTTYQETQYF.

Remarks on this clone: With the read ending 3 residues before the CDR3 end, the germline J gene is used to fill in that end. The rearrangement joins TRBV2 to TRBJ2-5; D gene uncertain. Trimming took 3 bases from V and 5 from J, leaving 10 bases between them. The CDR3 length is 13 residues. Germline V gene sequence: CDR1 SNHLY, CDR2 FYNNEI. Partial CDR3 DNA: TGTGCCAGCAGTGAGAGGCAGTGGGAGACC. This gives the protein CASSERQWET. The complete CDR3 reads CASSERQWETQYF.

Many counts were recorded for this clone. The sequence runs out 3 residues before the end of the CDR3; the remainder is reconstructed from the germline J gene. The chain has TRBV7-9 and TRBJ1-2; a possible D gene is TRBD1 (5 bases). CDR1 is SEHNR and CDR2 is FQNEAQ in the germline V gene (reference sequence). This CDR3 has 15 amino acids. Trimming stripped 5 bases from V and 5 bases from J, with 18 bases between. The CDR3 DNA, read in part, is TGTGCCAGCAGCCCACGTGGGGGGGAAGGGTATGGC. Its translation is CASSPRGGEGYG. The CDR3 as a whole reads CASSPRGGEGYGYTF.

This clone occurred many times. The read ends 3 residues before the CDR3 terminus; that terminus is restored from the germline J gene. The chain is built from TRBV19 and TRBJ2-1; 7 bases fit TRBD2. Germline trimming cut 5 bases from V and 0 bases from J; bases unmatched to any gene: 7. The CDR3 loop spans 16 amino acids. CDR1 and CDR2 (germline): LNHDA, SQIVND (reference sequence). The covered CDR3 bases are TGTGCCAGTAGTGATAGCGGGCCGAGCTCCTACAATGAG. It translates to CASSDSGPSSYNE. The full CDR3 sequence reads CASSDSGPSSYNEQFF.

This clone counts as medium-sized. Read sequence stops 3 residues before the CDR3 end, and the germline J gene provides the missing end. The chain combines TRBV20-1 with TRBJ1-5; tentative D call: TRBD1 (5 bases). Per germline, CDR1 DFQATT and CDR2 SNEGSKA (reference sequence). There are 14 residues in the CDR3. Trimming took 2 bases from V and 3 from J, leaving 11 bases between them. The sequenced CDR3 bases are TGCAGTGCTAGACCAGGGATGAACAATCAGCCC. Translated, it gives CSARPGMNNQP. The entire CDR3 protein reads CSARPGMNNQPQHF.

In this sample, this clone turned up many times. The read gets to within 3 residues of the CDR3 end, and the germline J gene fills in the rest. The chain uses TRBV19 and TRBJ2-3; 8 nucleotides match TRBD1. V was pared by 4 bases and J by 4 bases, with 4 bases of the junction left unmatched. This CDR3 is 14 amino acids long. Germline V gives CDR1 LNHDA, CDR2 SQIVND (reference sequence). CDR3 amino acids: CASSSRGHPDTQYF. The CDR3 DNA, read in part, is TGTGCCAGTAGTAGCAGGGGGCATCCAGATACG.

Worth noting for this clone: The CDR3 end is not reached by the read, which stops 3 residues before it; the germline J gene fills it in. The J gene is TRBJ2-7, the V gene TRBV11-2, with a tentative D call TRBD1 (5 bases). This CDR3 is 15 amino acids long. V gave up 4 bases and J gave up 6 bases, with 19 bases separating them. Germline V CDR1 and CDR2: SGHAT, FQNNGV. CDR3 region: CASSSPGAGSREQYF. Partial CDR3 DNA: TGTGCCAGCAGCTCCCCCGGAGCAGGGTCTCGCGAG.

This clone was counted between two and nine times. Read sequence stops 3 residues before the CDR3 end, and the germline J gene provides the missing end. This chain links TRBV18 with TRBJ1-1; D uncertain. Trimming removed 1 base at V and 1 base at J, with 7 bases between. The CDR3 is 14 residues long. Germline values: CDR1 KGHSH, CDR2 LQKENI. The CDR3: CASSPLQENTEAFF. The CDR3 bases that were read are TGTGCCAGCTCACCACTGCAGGAGAACACTGAA.

This clone was seen a handful of times. The read terminates 3 residues before the CDR3 end, so the remaining end is supplied by the germline J gene. The V call is TRBV7-2, the J call TRBJ1-1, with D possibly being TRBD1 (5 bases). This CDR3 is 13 amino acids long. Germline assignment: CDR1 SGHTA and CDR2 FQGNSA. With 5 bases removed from V and 4 bases from J, the gap between germline ends came to 11 bases. The CDR3 protein is CASSPRDGTEAFF. The sequenced CDR3 bases are TGTGCCAGCAGCCCCAGGGATGGCACTGAA.

This clone has a count of ten or more. The read gets to within 3 residues of the CDR3 end, and the germline J gene fills in the rest. The chain uses TRBV19 and TRBJ2-2; TRBD1 aligns across 7 bases. Losses at the gene ends were 10 bases for V and 1 base for J; bases not matched to a gene: 9. Germline V gene lookup returns CDR1 LNHDA and CDR2 SQIVND (reference sequence). The CDR3 loop spans 15 amino acids. The sequenced part of the CDR3 DNA is TGTGCCACCATGTCCTGGGACAGGAACACCGGGGAG. The encoded protein is CATMSWDRNTGE. The complete CDR3 sequence is CATMSWDRNTGELFF.

In this sample, this clone turned up a few times. The observed sequence ends 3 residues before the CDR3 terminus, with the missing tail filled in from the germline J gene. The chain carries TRBV6-2 or TRBV6-3 and TRBJ2-7; the D is unclear. Germline CDR1 MNHEY, CDR2 SVGEGT. The germline V and J ends were trimmed by 6 bases and 2 bases, with 8 bases remaining between them. This CDR3 region has 12 residues. CDR3 loop: CASSPPTYEQYF. The DNA read from the CDR3 is TGTGCCAGCAGCCCTCCTACCTACGAG.

To note about this clone: The read stops 3 residues short of the end of the CDR3; the missing end is completed from the germline J gene. The V gene is TRBV2, the J gene TRBJ2-7; 12 positions match TRBD2. From germline, CDR1 is SNHLY and CDR2 FYNNEI. The V segment lost 9 bases and the J segment 5 bases; nucleotides outside the gene matches: 20. This CDR3 comprises 18 residues. The chain's CDR3 is CASRGGLAGSGGGNEQYF. Partial CDR3 DNA: TGTGCCAGTCGGGGAGGACTAGCGGGATCAGGAGGTGGGAACGAG.

As concerns this clone: The CDR3 end is not reached by the read, which stops 3 residues before it; the germline J gene fills it in. This sequence joins TRBV11-2 and TRBJ2-1, with D possibly TRBD1 on 5 matching bases. The CDR3 length is 13 residues. V was trimmed by 3 bases and J by 9 bases, leaving 12 bases between them. CDR1 is SGHAT and CDR2 is FQNNGV in the germline V gene. The covered CDR3 bases are TGTGCCAGCAGCTTGTCAGGGCCACTTGAG. This codes for CASSLSGPLE. The full CDR3 sequence reads CASSLSGPLEQFF.

This clone came up many times. The read finishes 3 residues shy of the CDR3 end, and the germline J gene is used to complete it. V usage is TRBV18 and J usage is TRBJ2-2; 7 bases agree with TRBD2. Trimming removed 5 bases from V and 5 bases from J; junction bases left unmatched: 14. CDR1 is KGHSH, CDR2 LQKENI, per germline. This CDR3 is built from 17 residues. The CDR3 region is CASSSTTGTKGTGELFF. The CDR3 bases that were read are TGTGCCAGCTCATCCACCACCGGGACTAAGGGGACCGGGGAG.

There are a few counts of this clone. From the germline J gene comes the end of the CDR3, since the read stops 3 residues before it. The chain employs TRBV6-2 or TRBV6-3 and TRBJ2-7; tentatively, D is TRBD2 (5 bases). From germline, CDR1 is MNHEY and CDR2 SVGEGT. The CDR3 extends over 14 amino acids. Trimming shortened V by 6 bases and J by 6 bases, and 18 bases separated the two germline ends. CDR3 DNA (partial): TGTGCCAGCAGCCGACCGACGGGGTGGGGCGAG. Amino acid sequence: CASSRPTGWGE. The entire CDR3 sequence reads CASSRPTGWGEQYF.

This clone was seen at least ten times. The sequence runs out 3 residues before the end of the CDR3; the remainder is reconstructed from the germline J gene. This chain uses TRBV18 with TRBJ2-2; D may be TRBD1 (5 bases). Germline loops: CDR1 KGHSH, CDR2 LQKENI. The V end lost 3 bases, the J end lost 2 bases, and 7 bases lay between the germline ends. CDR3 length: 14 residues. The CDR3 spells CASSPGQNTGELFF. The CDR3 DNA, read in part, is TGTGCCAGCTCACCCGGACAAAACACCGGGGAG.

This clone was detected a few times. The missing CDR3 end, 3 residues past where the read stops, is filled in from the germline J gene. The chain carries TRBV7-2 and TRBJ1-2, with TRBD1 matching over 7 bases. This CDR3 is 14 amino acids long. Germline loops: CDR1 SGHTA, CDR2 FQGNSA. CDR3 DNA, as far as it was read: TGTGCCAGCAGCTTAGTTACAGGGGCGGGGGGC. It encodes CASSLVTGAGG. The entire CDR3 protein is CASSLVTGAGGYTF.

Relative to its sample, this clone is medium-sized. The read gets to within 3 residues of the CDR3 end, and the germline J gene fills in the rest. This chain connects TRBV7-3 to TRBJ2-3; tentative D call: TRBD1 (8 bases). Germline V gene lookup returns CDR1 SGHTA and CDR2 FQGTGA. V lost 4 bases, J lost 4 bases, and 15 bases lay in between. CDR3 length: 15 amino acids. The covered CDR3 bases are TGTGCCAGCAGCTCGGGACAGGCGGGAGCAGATACG. Translation gives CASSSGQAGADT. The CDR3 in its entirety is CASSSGQAGADTQYF. Combining the CDR3 with reference TRBV7-3 and TRBJ2-3 gives the whole variable domain GAGVSQTPSNKVTEKGKYVELRCDPISGHTALYWYRQSLGQGPEFLIYFQGTGAADDSGLPNDRFFAVRPEGSVSTLKIQRTERGDSAVYLCASSSGQAGADTQYFGPGTRLTVL.

Regarding this clone: Sequencing ends 3 residues short of the CDR3 end; the germline J gene provides the rest. The V gene is TRBV5-1, the J gene TRBJ1-2; D is uncertain. The CDR3 loop spans 15 amino acids. Per germline, CDR1 SGHRS and CDR2 YFSETQ. The CDR3 loop reads CASSLARPASGGYTF. CDR3 DNA (partial): TGCGCCAGCAGCTTGGCCCGGCCAGCCTCGGGGGGC. The full variable domain, rest sourced from reference TRBV5-1 and TRBJ1-2, is KAGVTQTPRYLIKTRGQQVTLSCSPISGHRSVSWYQQTPGQGLQFLFEYFSETQRNKGNFPGRFSGRQFSNSRSEMNVSTLELGDSALYLCASSLARPASGGYTFGSGTRLTVV.

The table lists this clone with many counts. The read comes to an end 3 residues before the CDR3 does, leaving the germline J gene to fill in the end. The J gene is TRBJ1-1, the V gene TRBV10-3; a weak D match, TRBD1 (5 bases). The V gene's germline CDR1 is ENHRY and CDR2 SYGVKD. The germline V and J ends were trimmed by 4 bases and 6 bases, with 15 bases remaining between them. The CDR3 runs 14 residues. CDR3 region: CAISGPVGGSEAFF. The DNA read from the CDR3 is TGTGCCATCAGTGGGCCGGTGGGGGGTTCTGAA.

Notes on this clone: The observed sequence ends 3 residues before the CDR3 terminus, with the missing tail filled in from the germline J gene. The chain carries TRBV7-9 and TRBJ1-5; D remains ambiguous. Germline assignment: CDR1 SEHNR and CDR2 FQNEAQ (reference sequence). CDR3 length equals 14 residues. Deletions cut 1 base from V and 1 base from J, with 5 bases between. Here the CDR3 reads CASSLDTSNQPQHF. CDR3 DNA, as far as it was read: TGTGCCAGCAGCTTAGACACCAGCAATCAGCCC.